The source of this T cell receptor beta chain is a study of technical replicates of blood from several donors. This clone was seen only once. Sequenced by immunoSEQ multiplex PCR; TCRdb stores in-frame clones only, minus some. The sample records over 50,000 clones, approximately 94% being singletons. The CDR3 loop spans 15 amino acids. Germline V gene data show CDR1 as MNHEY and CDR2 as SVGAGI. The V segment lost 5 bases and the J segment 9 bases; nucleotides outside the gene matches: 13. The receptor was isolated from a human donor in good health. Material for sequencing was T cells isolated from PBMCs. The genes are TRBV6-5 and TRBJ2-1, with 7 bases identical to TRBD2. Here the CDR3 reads CASSRTDLIAGEQFF. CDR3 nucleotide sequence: TGTGCCAGCAGTCGGACCGACCTTATAGCGGGTGAGCAGTTCTTC.